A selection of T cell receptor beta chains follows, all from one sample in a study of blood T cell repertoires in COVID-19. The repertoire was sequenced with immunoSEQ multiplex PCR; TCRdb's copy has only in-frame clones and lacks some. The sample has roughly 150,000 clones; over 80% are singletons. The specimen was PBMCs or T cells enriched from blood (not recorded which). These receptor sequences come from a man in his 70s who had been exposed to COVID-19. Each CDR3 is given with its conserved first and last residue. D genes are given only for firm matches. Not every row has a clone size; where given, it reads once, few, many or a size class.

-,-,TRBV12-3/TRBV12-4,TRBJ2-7,TGTGCCAGCAGCTCGCCTACCTACGAGCAGTACTTC,CASSSPTYEQYF
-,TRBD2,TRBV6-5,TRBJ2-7,TGTGCCAGCAGTTATAACTTGGGGGGGTCCGAGCAGTACTTC,CASSYNLGGSEQYF
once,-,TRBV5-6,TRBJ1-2,TGTGCCAGCAGGATCCATGGACGGGGGTCTAACTATGGCTACACCTTC,CASRIHGRGSNYGYTF
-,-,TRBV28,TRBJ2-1,TGTGCCAGCAGTTTATCACAGCAATCCGGTTACAATGAGCAGTTCTTC,CASSLSQQSGYNEQFF
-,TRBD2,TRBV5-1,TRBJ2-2,TGCGCCAGCAGCAGCTCCGGACTAGAAACCGGGGAGCTGTTTTTT,CASSSSGLETGELFF
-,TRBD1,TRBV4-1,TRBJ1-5,TGCGCCAGCAGCCAAAGGACAGGGGTGGAACCCCAGCATTTT,CASSQRTGVEPQHF
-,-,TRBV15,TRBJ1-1,TGTGCCACCAGCAGAGATCTGCGAGGTGGAGCTTTCTTT,CATSRDLRGGAFF
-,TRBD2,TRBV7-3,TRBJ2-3,TGTGCCAGCAGCCGGGCCGGGCGGGGGGATTATACGCAGTATTTT,CASSRAGRGDYTQYF
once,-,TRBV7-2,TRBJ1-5,TGTGCCAGCAGCTTAGGCCGGGGGATCGATCAGCCCCAGCATTTT,CASSLGRGIDQPQHF
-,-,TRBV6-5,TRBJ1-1,TGTGCCAGCAGTTCAAACCGGGGTAACGAAGCTTTCTTT,CASSSNRGNEAFF
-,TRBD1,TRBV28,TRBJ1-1,TGTGCCACCTTCCGGACAGGGGGAGTAATCGAAGCTTTCTTT,CATFRTGGVIEAFF
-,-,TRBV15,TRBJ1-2,TGTGCCACCAGCAGAGGGGGGCGGTACGCTAACTATGGCTACACCTTC,CATSRGGRYANYGYTF
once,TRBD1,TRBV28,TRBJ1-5,TGTGCCAGCAGCACCACAGGGAAGGGGGCTGGCAATCAGCCCCAGCATTTT,CASSTTGKGAGNQPQHF
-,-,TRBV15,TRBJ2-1,TGTGCCACCAGCAGCCTCCAGGGCTACAATGAGCAGTTCTTC,CATSSLQGYNEQFF
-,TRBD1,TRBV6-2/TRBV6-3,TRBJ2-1,TGTGCCAGCAGTGACAGGGGTGAGTCCTACAATGAGCAGTTCTTC,CASSDRGESYNEQFF
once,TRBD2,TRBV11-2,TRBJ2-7,TGTGCCAGCAGCTCGATACAGGGACTAGCCGCCAGCCCCTACGAGCAGTACTTC,CASSSIQGLAASPYEQYF
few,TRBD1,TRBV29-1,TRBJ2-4,TGCAGCGGAATTGACAGGGCGGACATTCAGTACTTC,CSGIDRADIQYF
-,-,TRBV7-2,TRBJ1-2,TGTGCCAGCAGCTTAAACCGGGGGGCGTCCTATGGCTACACCTTC,CASSLNRGASYGYTF